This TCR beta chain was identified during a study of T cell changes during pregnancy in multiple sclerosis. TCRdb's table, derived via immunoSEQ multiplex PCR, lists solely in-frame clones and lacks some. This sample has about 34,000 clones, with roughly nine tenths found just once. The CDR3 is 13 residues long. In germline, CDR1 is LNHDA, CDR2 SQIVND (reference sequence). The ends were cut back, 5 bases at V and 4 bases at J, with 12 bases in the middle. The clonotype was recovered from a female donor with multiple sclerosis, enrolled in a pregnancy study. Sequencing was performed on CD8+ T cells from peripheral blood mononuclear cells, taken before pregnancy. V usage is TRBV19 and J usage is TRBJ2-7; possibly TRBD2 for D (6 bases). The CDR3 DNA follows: TGTGCCAGTAGTCCGGGACTGGGTTACGAGCAGTACTTC. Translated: CASSPGLGYEQYF.